The next 22 T cell receptor beta chains were all read from a single sample in a study of blood T cell repertoires in COVID-19. Here immunoSEQ multiplex PCR was the method, and the copy in TCRdb shows in-frame clones only, minus some. The sample holds about 90,000 clones, roughly 80% seen once. Sequenced material: peripheral blood. These receptors were taken from a woman aged 65 to 85 with acute or convalescent COVID-19.

This clone came up once. This CDR3 reads CASSRDRVNEQFF. The CDR3 DNA sequence: TGTGCCAGCAGCCGGGACAGGGTAAATGAGCAGTTCTTC. The rearrangement links TRBV11-1 to TRBJ2-1, with 9 bases lining up with TRBD1. The CDR3 has 13 amino acids. Germline assignment: CDR1 SGHAT and CDR2 FQDESV (reference sequence). V shed 5 bases and J 7 bases; nucleotides not matched to a gene: 3.

The rearrangement uses TRBV5-6 and TRBJ2-1; a weak D match, TRBD2 (6 bases). CDR3 length: 15 residues. V lost 0 bases and J lost 6, with 13 bases in between. Germline assignment: CDR1 SGHDT and CDR2 YYEEEE. In nucleotides, the CDR3 is TGTGCCAGCAGCTTGGCCGGGACTCCCTTCAATGAGCAGTTCTTC. This sequence encodes CASSLAGTPFNEQFF.

This sequence joins TRBV4-3 and TRBJ1-2, with no clear D. Germline CDR1 and CDR2: LGHNA and YSLEER. The CDR3 is 14 amino acids. Deletions cut 0 bases from V and 5 bases from J, with 10 bases between. The CDR3 nucleotides read TGCGCCAGCAGCCAAGAGTTCGGAGAATATGGCTACACCTTC. This gives the protein CASSQEFGEYGYTF.

The V and J genes are TRBV20-1 and TRBJ1-1, with unresolved D. V was trimmed by 3 bases and J by 7 bases, leaving 9 bases between them. Germline V gene lookup returns CDR1 DFQATT and CDR2 SNEGSKA (reference sequence). CDR3 size: 11 residues. CDR3 DNA sequence: TGCAGTGCTAGTATGGCAGATGAAGCTTTCTTT. It encodes CSASMADEAFF.

V and J are TRBV6-5 and TRBJ1-5; 10 bases match TRBD1. CDR3 length: 15 amino acids. V was pared by 6 bases and J by 2 bases, with 4 bases of the junction left unmatched. CDR1 is MNHEY and CDR2 is SVGAGI in the germline V gene. CDR3 residues: CASSQGTGGNQPQHF. CDR3 bases: TGTGCCAGCAGCCAAGGGACAGGGGGCAATCAGCCCCAGCATTTT.

This clone has a handful of counts. V and J are TRBV13 and TRBJ2-1, with TRBD1 as a possible D gene (5 bases). CDR3 length equals 13 residues. In germline, CDR1 is PRHDT, CDR2 FYEKMQ (reference sequence). V lost 1 base and J lost 9, with 10 bases in between. DNA for the CDR3: TGTGCCAGCAGCTTAGCATCAGGGCGTGAGCAGTTCTTC. Protein: CASSLASGREQFF.

V usage is TRBV28 and J usage is TRBJ1-2; 12 positions agree with TRBD1. Per germline, CDR1 MDHEN and CDR2 SYDVKM. V dropped 5 bases and J dropped 4; count of bases not matched to a gene: 8. The CDR3 runs 16 residues. The CDR3 loop is CASSGGGQGAIYGYTF. The CDR3 nucleotides read TGTGCCAGCAGTGGAGGGGGACAGGGGGCTATCTATGGCTACACCTTC.

The V and J genes are TRBV20-1 and TRBJ1-1; perhaps TRBD1 as D (6 bases). Trimming removed 3 bases from V and 0 bases from J, with 11 bases in between. The CDR3 extends over 14 amino acids. CDR1 is DFQATT, CDR2 SNEGSKA, per germline (reference sequence). The CDR3 DNA is TGCAGTGCTAGTCATCAGGGGATGAACACTGAAGCTTTCTTT. Residues: CSASHQGMNTEAFF.

The chain couples TRBV12-1 to TRBJ1-1. TRBV12-1 is assigned pseudogene status. The CDR3 is 16 residues long. The CDR3 here is CASSFALPAMNTEAFF. CDR3 DNA sequence: TGTGCCAGCAGCTTTGCGCTACCCGCTATGAACACTGAAGCTTTCTTT.

The V call is TRBV28, the J call TRBJ2-7; perhaps TRBD2 as D (5 bases). Germline V CDR1 and CDR2: MDHEN, SYDVKM. Trimming removed 4 bases at V and 4 bases at J, with 17 bases between. The CDR3 is 15 amino acids. The chain's CDR3 is CASSSLEGSVYEQYF. CDR3 DNA sequence: TGTGCCAGCAGTTCGCTCGAAGGGAGTGTGTACGAGCAGTACTTC.

The chain combines TRBV4-1 with TRBJ2-1, with TRBD2 matching over 7 bases. Germline V CDR1 and CDR2: MGHRA, YSYEKL. This CDR3 comprises 18 residues. V dropped 4 bases and J dropped 0; count of bases not matched to a gene: 12. The CDR3 DNA follows: TGCGCCAGCAGCCCCCGGGGGGTGGCCCCGAGCTCCTACAATGAGCAGTTCTTC. Protein: CASSPRGVAPSSYNEQFF.

The chain couples TRBV28 to TRBJ1-1, with D hard to call. This CDR3 is 10 amino acids long. Per germline, CDR1 MDHEN and CDR2 SYDVKM. CDR3 region: CACGRVEAFF. CDR3 in DNA: TGTGCTTGTGGTCGGGTTGAAGCTTTCTTT.

The gene calls are TRBV6-5 and TRBJ1-1; 7 bases match TRBD1. This CDR3 region has 15 residues. Germline lookup yields CDR1 MNHEY and CDR2 SVGAGI. J gave up 11 bases and V 5 bases, and 17 bases lay outside the gene matches. This CDR3 reads CASSQTLTGLKLAFF. CDR3 coding DNA: TGTGCCAGCAGTCAAACCCTGACAGGGCTTAAGTTGGCTTTCTTT.

This sequence joins TRBV2 and TRBJ2-3; TRBD2 agrees at 8 bases. The germline CDR1 and CDR2 sequences are SNHLY and FYNNEI. With 8 bases clipped from V and 4 bases from J, the junction kept 5 bases outside the gene matches. The CDR3 spans 13 residues. As DNA, the CDR3 is TGTGCCAGCGCGGGGGGCGGGGCAGATACGCAGTATTTT. Residues: CASAGGGADTQYF.

This rearrangement joins TRBV5-1 to TRBJ2-7, with 10 bases matching TRBD2. This CDR3 has 15 residues. Trimming took 0 bases from V and 2 from J; bases not matched to a gene: 2. Germline V gene lookup returns CDR1 SGHRS and CDR2 YFSETQ. The CDR3 loop is CASSLGSGGAYEQYF. CDR3 coding DNA: TGCGCCAGCAGCTTGGGGAGCGGGGGGGCCTACGAGCAGTACTTC.

V usage is TRBV11-2 and J usage is TRBJ2-7; a weak D match, TRBD1 (5 bases). The CDR3 consists of 15 residues. Trimming cost V 0 bases and J 2 bases, with 11 bases left between them. CDR1 and CDR2 from the germline V gene are SGHAT and FQNNGV. The chain's CDR3 is CASSLESGSAYEQYF. The CDR3 DNA reads as TGTGCCAGCAGCTTAGAATCAGGGTCAGCCTACGAGCAGTACTTC.

V and J are TRBV28 and TRBJ1-1, with TRBD1 matching 8 bases. The germline V gene encodes CDR1 MDHEN and CDR2 SYDVKM. The CDR3 has 15 residues. After removal of 5 bases from V and 5 bases from J, the junction contained 10 bases not matched to a gene. Here the CDR3 reads CASSPPDRVVTEAFF. The CDR3 coding sequence is TGTGCCAGCAGTCCCCCGGACAGGGTCGTGACTGAAGCTTTCTTT.

The J gene is TRBJ2-3, the V gene TRBV9, with a possible D match to TRBD2 (7 bases). The CDR3 is 17 amino acids. Deletions cut 0 bases from V and 2 bases from J, with 16 bases between. Germline V lookup: CDR1 SGDLS, CDR2 YYNGEE. CDR3 DNA sequence: TGTGCCAGCAGCGTAGGCCCTTGGGGGGGCCTCACAGATACGCAGTATTTT. Its translation: CASSVGPWGGLTDTQYF.

V and J are TRBV10-3 and TRBJ2-5, with 8 positions matching TRBD2. V lost 4 bases to trimming and J lost 1 base; unmatched junction nucleotides: 5. The germline CDR1 and CDR2 sequences are ENHRY and SYGVKD. There are 15 residues in the CDR3. The DNA of the CDR3 is TGTGCCATCAGTGGAATAGCGGGGCCCCAAGAGACCCAGTACTTC. Its translation is CAISGIAGPQETQYF.

The V and J genes are TRBV23-1 and TRBJ2-7; D is perhaps TRBD1 (5 bases). TRBV23-1 is an open reading frame, and its role is uncertain. V lost 4 bases and J lost 0, with 19 bases in between. There are 17 residues in the CDR3. In DNA, the CDR3 is TGCGCCAGCAGTCCAAGACAATTCGACAGTCTCTCCTACGAGCAGTACTTC. Its translation: CASSPRQFDSLSYEQYF.

The gene calls are TRBV27 and TRBJ2-2; D might be TRBD2 (5 bases). V lost 3 bases, J lost 3 bases, and 17 bases lay in between. The CDR3 runs 17 residues. In germline, CDR1 is MNHEY, CDR2 SMNVEV (reference sequence). The CDR3 here is CASSFEGQPWDTGELFF. The CDR3 DNA sequence: TGTGCCAGCAGTTTCGAGGGTCAGCCCTGGGACACCGGGGAGCTGTTTTTT.

The sample holds a few counts of this clone. The chain combines TRBV4-2 with TRBJ1-4, with TRBD1 matching over 8 bases. V lost 0 bases and J lost 4; bases outside the gene matches: 1. Looked up from germline, CDR1 is LGHNA and CDR2 is YNFKEQ. This CDR3 is 15 amino acids long. The CDR3 here is CASSQEGQGNEKLFF. The CDR3, as DNA: TGTGCCAGCAGCCAAGAAGGACAGGGTAATGAAAAACTGTTTTTT.